This TCR beta chain came from a study of blood T cell repertoires in COVID-19. Whole-study context: Whether acute or convalescent, the COVID-19 samples came from the United States, Italy and Spain. PBMCs, B-cell-depleted T cells, or T cells were the source of the cDNA or gDNA that made up the material.

Per the authors' pipeline: Scientists estimated how many nucleated cells there were by amplifying reference gene primers. TCRdb keeps only in-frame clones here, not all; method: immunoSEQ multiplex PCR. The V and J calls and clone size were taken over from that table, and D and trimming were inferred from the DNA. Among over 100,000 clones listed, 86% were seen once. Germline lookup yields CDR1 MGHRA and CDR2 YSYEKL. This CDR3 is 13 amino acids long. The V end was cut by 2 bases, the J end by 2 bases, with 6 bases between. The receptor was derived from a man in his forties with acute or convalescent COVID-19. The chain is built from TRBV4-1 and TRBJ1-2; a weak D match, TRBD1 (6 bases). Sequenced material: peripheral blood. This CDR3 reads CASSQTGNYGYTF. The CDR3 coding sequence is TGCGCCAGCAGCCAAACAGGGAACTATGGCTACACCTTC.